Below are 24 T cell receptor beta chains sequenced from a single sample in a study of STAT5B mutations in CD4+ large granular lymphocyte leukemia. Method: immunoSEQ multiplex PCR; TCRdb's copy keeps in-frame clones and lacks some. The repertoire consists of about 38,000 clones, with 75% to 85% occurring once and the leading ten covering 1% to 1.5%. The sequencing input was CD4+ T cells from blood buffy coats. These receptors all come from a human donor in good health.

The table lists this clone with a count of one. The CDR3 here is CASSLPQGVSTEAFF. The CDR3 DNA is TGTGCCAGCAGTTTACCACAGGGGGTAAGCACTGAAGCTTTCTTT. The J gene is TRBJ1-1, the V gene TRBV28; 8 positions match TRBD1. Germline V gene sequence: CDR1 MDHEN, CDR2 SYDVKM. The CDR3 runs 15 residues. V dropped 2 bases and J dropped 4; count of bases not matched to a gene: 6.

The rearrangement links TRBV19 to TRBJ2-7; 7 nucleotides align to TRBD1. The CDR3 runs to 14 residues. Germline CDR1 is LNHDA and CDR2 is SQIVND (reference sequence). V trimming: 3 bases; J trimming: 2 bases; junction bases outside the gene matches: 4. The CDR3 loop is CASSMTGRTYEQYF. The DNA for the CDR3 is TGTGCCAGTAGTATGACAGGGAGAACCTACGAGCAGTACTTC.

The rearrangement links TRBV5-4 to TRBJ1-3; D may be TRBD1 (5 bases). The length of the CDR3 is 15 residues. CDR1 and CDR2 from the germline V gene are SGHNT and YYREEE (reference sequence). The V gene lost 4 bases and the J gene lost 2 bases, with 13 bases spanning the gap. The CDR3 DNA follows: TGTGCCAGCAGCCCGACAGACCCCGCTGGAAACACCATATATTTT. It translates to CASSPTDPAGNTIYF.

The V gene is TRBV5-6, the J gene TRBJ2-7; 10 positions agree with TRBD1. CDR3 length equals 16 residues. CDR1 is SGHDT and CDR2 is YYEEEE in the germline V gene. V was pared by 4 bases and J by 2 bases, with 9 bases of the junction left unmatched. This chain's CDR3 is CASSPEEGQGTYEQYF. The CDR3 DNA reads as TGTGCCAGCAGCCCCGAGGAGGGACAGGGGACCTACGAGCAGTACTTC.

This chain connects TRBV6-5 to TRBJ1-2; D gene ambiguous. The CDR3 length is 16 residues. Between the trimmed V and J ends, which lost 2 bases and 2 bases, there was a span of 15 bases. Germline V gives CDR1 MNHEY, CDR2 SVGAGI. CDR3 coding DNA: TGTGCCAGCAGTTACGCCATACTGGGAGGCAACTATGGCTACACCTTC. Translation: CASSYAILGGNYGYTF.

The genes are TRBV6-5 and TRBJ2-6; no clear D gene. From germline, CDR1 is MNHEY and CDR2 SVGAGI. V gave up 3 bases and J gave up 4 bases, with 4 bases separating them. There are 13 residues in the CDR3. The CDR3 region is CASSYGGANVLTF. As DNA, the CDR3 is TGTGCCAGCAGTTATGGAGGGGCCAACGTCCTGACTTTC.

The rearrangement links TRBV2 to TRBJ2-3; no reliable D call. The CDR3 has 14 residues. V was cut by 5 bases and J by 0 bases, with 9 bases left in between. Germline V lookup: CDR1 SNHLY, CDR2 FYNNEI. CDR3 in DNA: TGTGCCAGCAGTTGGACGGCTAGCACAGATACGCAGTATTTT. Its translation is CASSWTASTDTQYF.

In its sample, this clone was seen once. The rearrangement joins TRBV30 to TRBJ2-1; D gene uncertain. This CDR3 has 11 residues. Per the germline V gene, CDR1 is GTSNPN and CDR2 is SVGIG (reference sequence). V dropped 3 bases and J dropped 4 bases, with 4 bases sitting between them. CDR3 DNA: TGTGCCTGGAGGGCATACAATGAGCAGTTCTTC. It translates to CAWRAYNEQFF.

The V call is TRBV30, the J call TRBJ1-6; TRBD1 matches 9 bases. Germline V gene lookup returns CDR1 GTSNPN and CDR2 SVGIG (reference sequence). This CDR3 has 16 residues. V was clipped by 4 bases and J by 5 bases; unmatched bases: 9. The CDR3 is CAWTGQGRQDNSPLHF. In nucleotides, the CDR3 is TGTGCCTGGACGGGACAGGGAAGGCAGGATAATTCACCCCTCCACTTT.

The rearrangement joins TRBV28 to TRBJ2-5, with no clear D. This CDR3 is built from 12 residues. Germline values: CDR1 MDHEN, CDR2 SYDVKM. V was shortened by 5 bases and J by 7 bases, with 11 bases between the two germline ends. CDR3: CASSPDPGTQYF. The CDR3 DNA reads TGTGCCAGCAGTCCCGATCCGGGGACCCAGTACTTC.

This clone occurred a few times. The chain recombines TRBV14 with TRBJ1-1; D is unresolved. Looked up from germline, CDR1 is SGHDN and CDR2 is FVKESK. V was cut by 1 base and J by 5 bases, with 11 bases left in between. The CDR3 totals 14 residues. The CDR3 sequence is CASSQVFGGTEAFF. CDR3 sequence (DNA): TGTGCCAGCAGCCAAGTATTTGGAGGAACTGAAGCTTTCTTT.

This sequence joins TRBV6-6 and TRBJ2-7, with 10 bases identical to TRBD1. Looked up from germline, CDR1 is MNHNY and CDR2 is SVGAGI (reference sequence). Germline trimming cut 6 bases from V and 2 bases from J; bases unmatched to any gene: 4. The CDR3 is made up of 14 amino acids. This CDR3 reads CASRGTGETYEQYF. The CDR3 region has the DNA TGTGCCAGCAGAGGGACAGGGGAAACCTACGAGCAGTACTTC.

The chain links TRBV30 to TRBJ2-1; D is unclear. CDR3 length: 13 amino acids. Trimming left V 0 bases short and J 4 bases short, with 7 bases between. CDR1 and CDR2 (germline): GTSNPN, SVGIG (reference sequence). CDR3 sequence: CAWSVGSYNEQFF. The CDR3 nucleotides read TGTGCCTGGAGTGTTGGGTCTTACAATGAGCAGTTCTTC.

CDR3 in DNA: TGCGCCAGCAGCCGGGGAGGGGAGGGGGCTGAAGCTTTCTTT. Translation gives CASSRGGEGAEAFF. The chain employs TRBV5-1 and TRBJ1-1, with D tentatively TRBD1 (6 bases). Looked up from germline, CDR1 is SGHRS and CDR2 is YFSETQ. CDR3 length: 14 residues. Trimming pared 4 bases from V and 6 bases from J, leaving 16 bases between.

V and J are TRBV29-1 and TRBJ1-5; D is unresolved. This CDR3 contains 12 residues. With 4 bases removed from V and 3 bases from J, the gap between germline ends came to 7 bases. Germline V gene lookup returns CDR1 SQVTM and CDR2 ANQGSEA. The CDR3: CSVGQINQPQHF. The CDR3 coding sequence is TGCAGCGTTGGTCAGATCAATCAGCCCCAGCATTTT.

The V gene is TRBV19, the J gene TRBJ2-7, with 7 positions matching TRBD1. The CDR3 consists of 13 residues. Germline V gene lookup returns CDR1 LNHDA and CDR2 SQIVND (reference sequence). V shed 6 bases, J shed 2 bases, and the junction held 4 bases outside the gene matches. The CDR3 DNA sequence: TGTGCCAGTAGCCCCGGGACAGCCTACGAGCAGTACTTC. Amino acid sequence: CASSPGTAYEQYF. The complete variable domain, with remaining parts taken from reference TRBV19 and TRBJ2-7, reads DGGITQSPKYLFRKEGQNVTLSCEQNLNHDAMYWYRQDPGQGLRLIYYSQIVNDFQKGDIAEGYSVSREKKESFPLTVTSAQKNPTAFYLCASSPGTAYEQYFGPGTRLTVT.

J is TRBJ1-2 and V is TRBV15; D is perhaps TRBD1 (6 bases). This CDR3 is 16 amino acids long. Per the germline V gene, CDR1 is LNHNV and CDR2 is YYDKDF (reference sequence). V lost 2 bases to trimming and J lost 2 bases, with 15 bases between them. Here the CDR3 reads CATSRYPPTGNYGYTF. The CDR3 region has the DNA TGTGCCACCAGCAGATACCCCCCTACAGGGAACTATGGCTACACCTTC.

The rearrangement joins TRBV6-5 to TRBJ2-1; D is uncertain. Germline V CDR1 and CDR2: MNHEY, SVGAGI. The length of the CDR3 is 12 residues. The germline V and J ends were trimmed by 8 bases and 5 bases, with 10 bases remaining between them. Here the CDR3 DNA reads TGTGCCAGCGGCGGAAAGAACAATGAGCAGTTCTTC. The encoded protein is CASGGKNNEQFF.

This clone was seen just once. The chain carries TRBV7-9 and TRBJ1-2; a weak D match, TRBD1 (6 bases). There are 15 residues in the CDR3. In germline, CDR1 is SEHNR, CDR2 FQNEAQ (reference sequence). V lost 5 bases to trimming and J lost 8 bases, with 21 bases between them. In nucleotides, the CDR3 is TGTGCCAGCAGCCAATATCCACAGGGACGTAACGGCTACACCTTC. It codes for CASSQYPQGRNGYTF. Together with reference TRBV7-9 and TRBJ1-2, the CDR3 gives the full variable domain: DTGVSQNPRHKITKRGQNVTFRCDPISEHNRLYWYRQTLGQGPEFLTYFQNEAQLEKSRLLSDRFSAERPKGSFSTLEIQRTEQGDSAMYLCASSQYPQGRNGYTFGSGTRLTVV.

In this sample, this clone turned up a few times. The rearrangement links TRBV7-9 to TRBJ2-7, with D unresolved. This CDR3 comprises 12 residues. Trimming took off 4 bases at V and 0 bases at J, with 4 bases between the two ends. Germline loops: CDR1 SEHNR, CDR2 FQNEAQ (reference sequence). CDR3 in amino acids: CASSSVSYEQYF. The CDR3 DNA reads TGTGCCAGCAGCTCGGTCTCCTACGAGCAGTACTTC.

This sequence joins TRBV6-4 and TRBJ1-4; D is possibly TRBD1 (5 bases). Germline V gene sequence: CDR1 MRHNA, CDR2 SNTAGT. The CDR3 sequence is 13 residues long. Between the trimmed V and J ends, which lost 0 bases and 10 bases, there was a span of 9 bases. The CDR3 sequence: CASSDSGGGKLFF. The DNA for the CDR3 is TGTGCCAGCAGTGACTCCGGTGGGGGAAAACTGTTTTTT.

The rearrangement joins TRBV4-2 to TRBJ2-3, with 8 positions matching TRBD2. This CDR3 is 17 amino acids long. Trimming removed 1 base from V and 4 bases from J; junction bases left unmatched: 10. The germline V gene encodes CDR1 LGHNA and CDR2 YNFKEQ. CDR3 residues: CASSQALGGAGSDTQYF. The CDR3 DNA reads as TGTGCCAGCAGCCAAGCTCTCGGGGGGGCCGGGTCAGATACGCAGTATTTT.

CDR3 region: CASGGLGQTITNYGYTF. CDR3 nucleotide sequence: TGTGCCAGCGGAGGGCTAGGACAGACTATTACTAACTATGGCTACACCTTC. The rearrangement joins TRBV28 to TRBJ1-2; a weak D match, TRBD1 (6 bases). Trimming left V 8 bases short and J 0 bases short, with 22 bases between. This CDR3 is built from 17 residues. Germline V lookup: CDR1 MDHEN, CDR2 SYDVKM.

The chain recombines TRBV6-5 with TRBJ2-5, with 8 positions matching TRBD1. TRBJ2-7 matches the DNA end more closely, so the J call is doubtful. CDR1 MNHEY and CDR2 SVGAGI come from the germline V gene. This CDR3 has 15 amino acids. DNA of the CDR3: TGTGCCAGCAGTCGGAGCGGACAGGGTGCGTACGAGCAGTACTTC. Protein sequence: CASSRSGQGAYEQYF.